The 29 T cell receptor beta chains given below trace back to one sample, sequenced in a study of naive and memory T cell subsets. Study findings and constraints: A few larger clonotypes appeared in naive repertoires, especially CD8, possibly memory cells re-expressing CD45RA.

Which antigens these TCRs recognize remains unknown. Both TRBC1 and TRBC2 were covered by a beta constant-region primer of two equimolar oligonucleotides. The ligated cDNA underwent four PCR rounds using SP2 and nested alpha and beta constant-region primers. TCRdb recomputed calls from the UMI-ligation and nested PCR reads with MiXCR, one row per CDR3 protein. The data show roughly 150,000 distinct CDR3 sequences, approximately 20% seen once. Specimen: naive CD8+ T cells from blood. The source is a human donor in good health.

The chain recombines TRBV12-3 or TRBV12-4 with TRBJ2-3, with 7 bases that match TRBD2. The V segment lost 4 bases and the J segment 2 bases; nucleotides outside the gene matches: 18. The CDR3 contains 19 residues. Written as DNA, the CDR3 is TGTGCCAGCAGTTCCCCCTCCCCCACTAGCGCCAGGGACACAGATACGCAGTATTTT. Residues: CASSSPSPTSARDTDTQYF.

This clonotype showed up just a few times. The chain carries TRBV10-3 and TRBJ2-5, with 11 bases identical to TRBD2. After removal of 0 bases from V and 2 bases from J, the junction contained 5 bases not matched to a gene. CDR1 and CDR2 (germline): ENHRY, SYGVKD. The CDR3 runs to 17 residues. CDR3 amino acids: CAISESLGTSGQETQYF. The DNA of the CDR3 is TGTGCCATCAGTGAGTCATTAGGGACTAGCGGACAAGAGACCCAGTACTTC.

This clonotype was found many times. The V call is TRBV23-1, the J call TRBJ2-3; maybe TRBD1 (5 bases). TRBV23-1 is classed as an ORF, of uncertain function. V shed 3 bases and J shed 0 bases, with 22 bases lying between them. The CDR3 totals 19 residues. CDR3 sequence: CASSHPVADKAKSTDTQYF. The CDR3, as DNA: TGCGCCAGCAGTCATCCGGTCGCGGACAAGGCGAAGAGCACAGATACGCAGTATTTT.

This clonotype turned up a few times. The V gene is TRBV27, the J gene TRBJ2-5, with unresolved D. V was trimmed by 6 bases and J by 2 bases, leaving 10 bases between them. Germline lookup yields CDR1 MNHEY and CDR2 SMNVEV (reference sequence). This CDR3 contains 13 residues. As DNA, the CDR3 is TGTGCCAGCAGACCCCTTAATCAAGAGACCCAGTACTTC. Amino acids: CASRPLNQETQYF.

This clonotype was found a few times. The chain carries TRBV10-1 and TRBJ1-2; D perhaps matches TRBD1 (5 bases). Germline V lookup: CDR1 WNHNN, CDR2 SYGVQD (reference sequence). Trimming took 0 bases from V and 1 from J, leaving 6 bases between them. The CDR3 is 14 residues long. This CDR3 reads CASSESGGNYGYTF. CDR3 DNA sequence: TGCGCCAGCAGTGAGTCGGGGGGTAACTATGGCTACACCTTC.

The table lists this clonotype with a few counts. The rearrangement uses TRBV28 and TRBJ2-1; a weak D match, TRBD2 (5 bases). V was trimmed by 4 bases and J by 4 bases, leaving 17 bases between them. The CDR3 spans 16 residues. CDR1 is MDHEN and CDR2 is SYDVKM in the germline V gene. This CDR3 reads CASSSHGLSGYNEQFF. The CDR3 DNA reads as TGTGCCAGCAGTTCCCACGGACTGTCGGGGTACAATGAGCAGTTCTTC.

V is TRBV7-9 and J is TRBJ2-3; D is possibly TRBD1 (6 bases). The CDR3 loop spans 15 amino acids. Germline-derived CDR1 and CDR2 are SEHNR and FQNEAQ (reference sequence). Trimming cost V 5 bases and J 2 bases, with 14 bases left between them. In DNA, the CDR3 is TGTGCCAGCAGCGAACCGGACAGATACACAGATACGCAGTATTTT. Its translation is CASSEPDRYTDTQYF.

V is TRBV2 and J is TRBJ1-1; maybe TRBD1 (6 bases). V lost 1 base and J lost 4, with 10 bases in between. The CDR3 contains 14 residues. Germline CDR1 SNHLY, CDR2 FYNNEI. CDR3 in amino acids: CASSEVGAGTEAFF. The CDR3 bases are TGTGCCAGCAGTGAAGTGGGGGCGGGCACTGAAGCTTTCTTT.

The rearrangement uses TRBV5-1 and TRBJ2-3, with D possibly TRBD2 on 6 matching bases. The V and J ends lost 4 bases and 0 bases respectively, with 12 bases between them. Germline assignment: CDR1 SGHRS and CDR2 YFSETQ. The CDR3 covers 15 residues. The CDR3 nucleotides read TGCGCCAGCAGCCTCGCGGGGTACAGCACAGATACGCAGTATTTT. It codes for CASSLAGYSTDTQYF.

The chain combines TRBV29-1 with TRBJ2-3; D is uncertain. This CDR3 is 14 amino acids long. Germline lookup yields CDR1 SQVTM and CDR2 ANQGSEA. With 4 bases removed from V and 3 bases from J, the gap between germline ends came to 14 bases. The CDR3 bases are TGCAGCGTTGTCGGGCAGAAGGAGACAGATACGCAGTATTTT. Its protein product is CSVVGQKETDTQYF.

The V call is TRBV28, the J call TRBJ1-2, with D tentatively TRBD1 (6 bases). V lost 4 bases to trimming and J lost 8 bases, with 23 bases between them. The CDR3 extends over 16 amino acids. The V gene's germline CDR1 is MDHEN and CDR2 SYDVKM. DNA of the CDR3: TGTGCCAGCAGTTCGATTTTGACCGCTCCAGGGGAGGGCTACACCTTC. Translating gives CASSSILTAPGEGYTF.

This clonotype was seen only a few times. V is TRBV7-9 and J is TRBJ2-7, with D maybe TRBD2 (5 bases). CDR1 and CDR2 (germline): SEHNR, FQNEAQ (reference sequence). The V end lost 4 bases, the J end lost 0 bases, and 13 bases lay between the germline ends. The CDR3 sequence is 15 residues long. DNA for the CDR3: TGTGCCAGCAGCTCCCGGGGTTCAAGCTCCTACGAGCAGTACTTC. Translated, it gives CASSSRGSSSYEQYF.

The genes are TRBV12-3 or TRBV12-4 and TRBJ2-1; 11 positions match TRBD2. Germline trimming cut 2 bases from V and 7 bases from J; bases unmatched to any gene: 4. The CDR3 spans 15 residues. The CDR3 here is CASSLTSGSLNEQFF. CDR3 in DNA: TGTGCCAGCAGTTTAACTAGCGGGAGCCTTAATGAGCAGTTCTTC.

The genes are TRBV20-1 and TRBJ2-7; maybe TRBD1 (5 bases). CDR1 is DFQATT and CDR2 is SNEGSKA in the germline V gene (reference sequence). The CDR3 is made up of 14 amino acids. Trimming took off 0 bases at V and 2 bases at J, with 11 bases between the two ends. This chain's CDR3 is CSARDPRDTYEQYF. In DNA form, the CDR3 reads TGCAGTGCTAGAGATCCCAGGGATACCTACGAGCAGTACTTC.

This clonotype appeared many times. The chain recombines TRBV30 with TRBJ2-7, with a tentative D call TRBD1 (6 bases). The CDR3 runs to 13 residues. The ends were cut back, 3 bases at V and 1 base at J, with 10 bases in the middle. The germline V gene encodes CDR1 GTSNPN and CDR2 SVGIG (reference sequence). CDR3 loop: CAWRTTGSYEQYF. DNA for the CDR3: TGTGCCTGGAGAACAACAGGGTCCTACGAGCAGTACTTC.

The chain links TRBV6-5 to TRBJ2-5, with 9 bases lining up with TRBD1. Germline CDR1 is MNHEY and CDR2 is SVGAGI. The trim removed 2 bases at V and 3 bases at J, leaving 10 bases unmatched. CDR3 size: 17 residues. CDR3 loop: CASSYQIGTGRKETQYF. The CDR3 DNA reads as TGTGCCAGCAGTTACCAAATAGGGACAGGGAGGAAAGAGACCCAGTACTTC.

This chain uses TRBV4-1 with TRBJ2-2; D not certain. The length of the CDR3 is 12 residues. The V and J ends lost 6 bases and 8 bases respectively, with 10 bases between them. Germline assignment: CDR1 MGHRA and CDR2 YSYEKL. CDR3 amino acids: CASSHFGGELFF. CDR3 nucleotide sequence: TGCGCCAGCAGTCATTTCGGAGGGGAGCTGTTTTTT.

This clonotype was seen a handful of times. CDR3 in DNA: TGCGCCAGCAGCCTCTTAACCAGCGGGAGTTTGGATGAGCAGTTCTTC. Residues: CASSLLTSGSLDEQFF. V and J are TRBV5-1 and TRBJ2-1; TRBD2 matches 8 bases. V was clipped by 4 bases and J by 8 bases; unmatched bases: 14. CDR3 length equals 16 residues. Per the germline V gene, CDR1 is SGHRS and CDR2 is YFSETQ.

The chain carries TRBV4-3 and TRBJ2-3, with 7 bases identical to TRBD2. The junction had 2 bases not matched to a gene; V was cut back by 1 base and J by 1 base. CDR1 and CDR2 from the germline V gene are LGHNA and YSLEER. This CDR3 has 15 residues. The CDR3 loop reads CASSQGLAGTDTQYF. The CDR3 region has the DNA TGCGCCAGCAGCCAAGGACTAGCCGGCACAGATACGCAGTATTTT.

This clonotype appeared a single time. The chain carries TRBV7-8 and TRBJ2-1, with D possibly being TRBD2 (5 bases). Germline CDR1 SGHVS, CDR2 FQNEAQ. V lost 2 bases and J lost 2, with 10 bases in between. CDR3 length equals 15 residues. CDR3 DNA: TGTGCCAGCAGCTTAAGAGACTACACCTACAATGAGCAGTTCTTC. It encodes CASSLRDYTYNEQFF. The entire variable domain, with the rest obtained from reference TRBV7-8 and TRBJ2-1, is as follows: GAGVSQSPRYKVAKRGQDVALRCDPISGHVSLFWYQQALGQGPEFLTYFQNEAQLDKSGLPSDRFFAERPEGSVSTLKIQRTQQEDSAVYLCASSLRDYTYNEQFFGPGTRLTVL.

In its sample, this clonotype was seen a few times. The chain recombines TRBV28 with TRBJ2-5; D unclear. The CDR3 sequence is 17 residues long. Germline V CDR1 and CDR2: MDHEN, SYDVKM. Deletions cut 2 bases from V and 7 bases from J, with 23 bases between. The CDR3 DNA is TGTGCCAGCAGTTTACCCGAGGACCCGGCCCCCTGGCCGACCCAGTACTTC. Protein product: CASSLPEDPAPWPTQYF.

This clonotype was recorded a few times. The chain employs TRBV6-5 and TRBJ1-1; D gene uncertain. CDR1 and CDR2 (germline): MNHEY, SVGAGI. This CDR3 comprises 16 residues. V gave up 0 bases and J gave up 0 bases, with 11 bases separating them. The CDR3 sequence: CASSYSPGRMNTEAFF. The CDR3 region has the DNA TGTGCCAGCAGTTACTCGCCGGGGAGGATGAACACTGAAGCTTTCTTT.

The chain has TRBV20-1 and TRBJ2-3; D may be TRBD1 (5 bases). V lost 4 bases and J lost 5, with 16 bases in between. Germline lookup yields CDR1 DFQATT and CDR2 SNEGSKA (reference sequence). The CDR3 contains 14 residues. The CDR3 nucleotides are TGCAGTGCTATAGGGGTGGCTAGAGGAGATACGCAGTATTTT. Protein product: CSAIGVARGDTQYF.

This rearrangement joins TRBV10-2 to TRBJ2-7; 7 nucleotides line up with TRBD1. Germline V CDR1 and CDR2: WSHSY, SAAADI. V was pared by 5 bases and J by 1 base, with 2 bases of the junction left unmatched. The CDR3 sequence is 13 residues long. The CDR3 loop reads CASSWTGSYEQYF. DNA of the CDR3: TGCGCCAGCAGTTGGACAGGATCCTACGAGCAGTACTTC.

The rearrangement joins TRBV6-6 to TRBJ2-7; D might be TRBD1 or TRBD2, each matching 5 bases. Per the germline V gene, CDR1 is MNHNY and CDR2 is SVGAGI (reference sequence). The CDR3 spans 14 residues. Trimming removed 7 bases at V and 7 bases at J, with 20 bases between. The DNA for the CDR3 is TGTGCCAGCACCCCCGACACCACAGGCGGGGAGCAGTACTTC. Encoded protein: CASTPDTTGGEQYF.

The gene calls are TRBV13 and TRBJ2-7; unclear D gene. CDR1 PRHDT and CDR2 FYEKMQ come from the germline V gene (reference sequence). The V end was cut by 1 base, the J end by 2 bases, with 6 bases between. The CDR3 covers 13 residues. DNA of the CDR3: TGTGCCAGCAGCTTAGAACTGGCCTACGAGCAGTACTTC. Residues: CASSLELAYEQYF.

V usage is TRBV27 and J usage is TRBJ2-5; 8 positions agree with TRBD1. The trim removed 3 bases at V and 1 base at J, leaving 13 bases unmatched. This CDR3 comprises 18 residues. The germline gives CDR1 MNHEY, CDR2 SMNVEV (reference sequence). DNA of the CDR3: TGTGCCAGCAGTTTGACATTACCGGGACAGGTCGCCCAAGAGACCCAGTACTTC. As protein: CASSLTLPGQVAQETQYF.

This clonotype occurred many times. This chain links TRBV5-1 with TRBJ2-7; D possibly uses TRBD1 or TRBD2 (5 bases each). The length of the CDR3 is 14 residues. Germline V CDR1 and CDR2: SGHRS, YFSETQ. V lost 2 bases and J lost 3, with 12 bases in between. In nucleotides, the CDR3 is TGCGCCAGCAGCTTCTTGGGACCGGACTACGAGCAGTACTTC. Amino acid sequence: CASSFLGPDYEQYF.

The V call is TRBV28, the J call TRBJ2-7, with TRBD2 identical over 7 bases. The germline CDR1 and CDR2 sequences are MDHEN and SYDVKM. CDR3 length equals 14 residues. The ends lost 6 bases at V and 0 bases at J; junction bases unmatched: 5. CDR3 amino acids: CASSLLADSYEQYF. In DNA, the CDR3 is TGTGCCAGCAGCCTTCTAGCGGACTCCTACGAGCAGTACTTC.